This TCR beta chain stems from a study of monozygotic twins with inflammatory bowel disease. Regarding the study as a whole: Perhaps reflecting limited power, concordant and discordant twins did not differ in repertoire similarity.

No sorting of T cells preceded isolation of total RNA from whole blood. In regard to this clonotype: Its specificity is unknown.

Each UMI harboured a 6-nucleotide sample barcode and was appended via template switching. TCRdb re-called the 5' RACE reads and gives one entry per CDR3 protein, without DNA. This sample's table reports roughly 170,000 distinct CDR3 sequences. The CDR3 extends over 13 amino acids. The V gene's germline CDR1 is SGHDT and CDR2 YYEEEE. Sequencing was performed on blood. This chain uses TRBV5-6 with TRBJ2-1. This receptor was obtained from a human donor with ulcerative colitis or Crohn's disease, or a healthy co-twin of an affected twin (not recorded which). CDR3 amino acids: CASSSDWPHEQFF.